This TCR beta chain was retrieved from a study of regulatory T cells in long-lasting Graves disease. The time point is: newly diagnosed GD, antithyroid drugs for less than 3 months. Scientists built the TCR library using RNA that was extracted from PBMCs. This clonotype was counted many times. J was trimmed by 1 base and V by 0 bases; bases with no gene match: 8. Germline lookup yields CDR1 DFQATT and CDR2 SNEGSKA (reference sequence). This CDR3 comprises 16 residues. Library construction for TCR beta used iRepertoire HTBI primers and Arm-PCR of CDR3 regions. One entry per CDR3 protein, called by TCRdb with MiXCR from the multiplex PCR reads. This table has 250,000 to 300,000 distinct CDR3 sequences, 18% appearing once. These records were also assigned to another study, of T cells in Graves' hyperthyroidism and ophthalmopathy. That publication notes: Absent ophthalmopathy progression within 18 months defined stable Graves' hyperthyroidism. The diagnostic basis comprised clinical symptoms, serum thyroxine and TRAb, thyroid ultrasound and orbital computed tomography. Using the HTBI primer set, a first-round RT-PCR was run on the TCR CDR3.

This TCR was sampled from a woman aged 30 to 39 with Graves disease. This sequence joins TRBV20-1 and TRBJ1-1, with 7 bases aligning to TRBD1. The material sequenced was peripheral blood mononuclear cells (PBMCs), taken at new diagnosis, from a patient treated with antithyroid drugs. The CDR3 DNA sequence: TGCAGTGCTAGAGATCTGAGACAGGGATCGAACACTGAAGCTTTCTTT. Translation: CSARDLRQGSNTEAFF.